What follows are 23 T cell receptor beta chains derived from one specimen sequenced in a study of Tregs in tolerant kidney transplant recipients. TCRdb's table, derived via immunoSEQ multiplex PCR, lists solely in-frame clones and lacks some. The sample carries under 95,000 clones, approximately 90% recorded once. The sequencing used Tregs from blood, collected before the transplant. These receptors came from a human donor who received a combined kidney and bone marrow transplant.

The chain has TRBV6-6 and TRBJ2-1; the D gene is possibly TRBD2 (5 bases). The germline V and J ends were trimmed by 8 bases and 8 bases, with 10 bases remaining between them. CDR1 is MNHNY, CDR2 SVGAGI, per germline (reference sequence). The CDR3 sequence is 11 residues long. The CDR3 DNA follows: TGTGCCAGCTCCGAGGGCGATGAGCAGTTCTTC. This gives the protein CASSEGDEQFF.

A single count supports this clone. This rearrangement joins TRBV19 to TRBJ1-1, with D possibly matching TRBD1 (5 bases). The germline V and J ends were trimmed by 2 bases and 4 bases, with 8 bases remaining between them. CDR3 length: 13 amino acids. The germline V gene has CDR1 LNHDA and CDR2 SQIVND (reference sequence). For the CDR3, the DNA is TGTGCCAGTAGTATACAGGGTTTCACTGAAGCTTTCTTT. Translated, it gives CASSIQGFTEAFF.

The rearrangement joins TRBV13 to TRBJ1-5; unclear D gene. Germline V gene data show CDR1 as PRHDT and CDR2 as FYEKMQ (reference sequence). This CDR3 comprises 15 residues. The V end was cut by 0 bases, the J end by 2 bases, with 8 bases between. The CDR3 DNA sequence: TGTGCCAGCAGCTTAGGGAGGGTTGGCAATCAGCCCCAGCATTTT. Its translation is CASSLGRVGNQPQHF.

The chain links TRBV7-3 to TRBJ2-3, with 8 nucleotides matching TRBD2. This CDR3 comprises 13 residues. The V segment lost 5 bases and the J segment 11 bases; nucleotides outside the gene matches: 9. Germline V gene lookup returns CDR1 SGHTA and CDR2 FQGTGA. Here the CDR3 DNA reads TGTGCCAGCAGCCCGATAGCGGGAAAAAAGCAGTATTTT. It translates to CASSPIAGKKQYF.

The chain carries TRBV7-6 and TRBJ2-1; 9 bases line up with TRBD2. The length of the CDR3 is 17 residues. V lost 2 bases to trimming and J lost 4 bases; unmatched junction nucleotides: 9. Germline V gene data show CDR1 as SGHVS and CDR2 as FNYEAQ. For the CDR3, the DNA is TGTGCCAGCAGCTTAACGGCGGGAGGGCCCGCGTACAATGAGCAGTTCTTC. Translated, it gives CASSLTAGGPAYNEQFF. The full variable domain, completed using reference TRBV7-6 and TRBJ2-1, is GAGVSQSPRYKVTKRGQDVALRCDPISGHVSLYWYRQALGQGPEFLTYFNYEAQQDKSGLPNDRFSAERPEGSISTLTIQRTEQRDSAMYRCASSLTAGGPAYNEQFFGPGTRLTVL.

The V and J genes are TRBV11-2 and TRBJ1-2, with D maybe TRBD1 (5 bases). The germline gives CDR1 SGHAT, CDR2 FQNNGV. Trimming pared 2 bases from V and 5 bases from J, leaving 15 bases between. This CDR3 comprises 15 residues. CDR3 sequence: CASSLTAAGPYGYTF. The CDR3 nucleotides read TGTGCCAGCAGCTTAACGGCGGCGGGGCCTTATGGCTACACCTTC.

This clone was seen once. The chain is built from TRBV11-3 and TRBJ2-1; the D is unclear. CDR3 length: 15 amino acids. From germline, CDR1 is SGHNT and CDR2 YENEEA. V was pared by 5 bases and J by 0 bases, with 11 bases between. CDR3 DNA: TGTGCCAGCAGCCGTACGGTTCTCTCCTACAATGAGCAGTTCTTC. This gives the protein CASSRTVLSYNEQFF.

The gene calls are TRBV15 and TRBJ2-2; D is uncertain. CDR3 length: 12 residues. V lost 0 bases to trimming and J lost 13 bases, with 9 bases between them. CDR1 and CDR2 from the germline V gene are LNHNV and YYDKDF (reference sequence). The CDR3 DNA reads as TGTGCCACCAGCAGAGACCGGTTAAGGCTGTTTTTT. This codes for CATSRDRLRLFF.

J is TRBJ2-2 and V is TRBV30, with 7 bases fitting TRBD2. Germline-derived CDR1 and CDR2 are GTSNPN and SVGIG (reference sequence). This CDR3 is 16 amino acids long. The V gene end was trimmed by 1 base and the J gene end by 2 bases; junction bases not matched to a gene: 7. The CDR3 nucleotides read TGTGCCTGGAGTGGGGCGGGGAGGGGCAACACCGGGGAGCTGTTTTTT. Translating it yields CAWSGAGRGNTGELFF.

The chain joins TRBV29-1 to TRBJ1-1; the D gene is possibly TRBD1 (5 bases). Trimming shortened V by 7 bases and J by 0 bases, and 12 bases separated the two germline ends. The CDR3 totals 13 residues. Germline V CDR1 and CDR2: SQVTM, ANQGSEA. The CDR3 nucleotides are TGCAGCGCTCAGACAGACGTGAACACTGAAGCTTTCTTT. Protein product: CSAQTDVNTEAFF.

V and J are TRBV28 and TRBJ2-7; 8 nucleotides match TRBD1. The ends lost 3 bases at V and 2 bases at J; junction bases unmatched: 6. Germline V gives CDR1 MDHEN, CDR2 SYDVKM. There are 15 residues in the CDR3. CDR3 amino acids: CASSFRDRITYEQYF. The CDR3 DNA follows: TGTGCCAGCAGTTTCCGGGACAGGATTACCTACGAGCAGTACTTC. Full variable domain (rest looked up from reference TRBV28 and TRBJ2-7): DVKVTQSSRYLVKRTGEKVFLECVQDMDHENMFWYRQDPGLGLRLIYFSYDVKMKEKGDIPEGYSVSREKKERFSLILESASTNQTSMYLCASSFRDRITYEQYFGPGTRLTVT.

This chain links TRBV29-1 with TRBJ1-1, with no clear D. The CDR3 has 12 amino acids. V lost 6 bases and J 11 bases, leaving 19 bases between the germline ends. Looked up from germline, CDR1 is SQVTM and CDR2 is ANQGSEA. The CDR3 bases are TGCAGCGTAAGGGAGCCACCACGCAGGGCTTTCTTT. It specifies CSVREPPRRAFF.

The chain couples TRBV2 to TRBJ1-2, with D uncertain. This CDR3 has 13 amino acids. Germline CDR1 and CDR2: SNHLY and FYNNEI. V was shortened by 4 bases and J by 1 base, with 7 bases between the two germline ends. In DNA form, the CDR3 reads TGTGCCAGCAGTGCGCAGCATAACTATGGCTACACCTTC. Translated, it gives CASSAQHNYGYTF.

The chain combines TRBV19 with TRBJ2-5; D gene ambiguous. The germline V and J ends were trimmed by 5 bases and 2 bases, with 9 bases remaining between them. This CDR3 has 13 residues. The germline CDR1 and CDR2 sequences are LNHDA and SQIVND (reference sequence). In nucleotides, the CDR3 is TGTGCCAGTAGTCTTGGGCAGCAAGAGACCCAGTACTTC. This codes for CASSLGQQETQYF.

This clone came up once. This chain uses TRBV11-2 with TRBJ2-1; 13 bases match TRBD2. Germline-derived CDR1 and CDR2 are SGHAT and FQNNGV. The trim removed 5 bases at V and 4 bases at J, leaving 5 bases unmatched. The CDR3 sequence is 16 residues long. CDR3 nucleotides: TGTGCCAGCAGCCTCGGACTAGCGGGAGCATACAATGAGCAGTTCTTC. Its translation is CASSLGLAGAYNEQFF.

The rearrangement joins TRBV10-3 to TRBJ2-1; TRBD2 aligns across 7 bases. Trimming cost V 10 bases and J 5 bases; bases outside gene matches: 8. This CDR3 is 13 amino acids long. Per germline, CDR1 ENHRY and CDR2 SYGVKD. The CDR3 region has the DNA TGTGCCACAACAGGTCTAGCGGACAATGAGCAGTTCTTC. Translating gives CATTGLADNEQFF.

V gene TRBV6-4 combines with J gene TRBJ2-3; 9 nucleotides agree with TRBD2. Germline V lookup: CDR1 MRHNA, CDR2 SNTAGT. V shed 5 bases and J 1 base; nucleotides not matched to a gene: 1. The CDR3 contains 14 residues. CDR3 loop: CASSLAGGTDTQYF. CDR3 bases: TGTGCCAGCAGTTTAGCGGGAGGCACAGATACGCAGTATTTT.

This clone showed up just a few times. DNA for the CDR3: TGTGCCAGCAGTTTCAGCCAGAGTGGTCAGCCCCAGCATTTT. This sequence encodes CASSFSQSGQPQHF. V gene TRBV6-5 combines with J gene TRBJ1-5, with D hard to call. Germline CDR1 MNHEY, CDR2 SVGAGI. The length of the CDR3 is 14 residues. Trimming removed 4 bases at V and 6 bases at J, with 13 bases between.

The chain links TRBV30 to TRBJ1-5; D is ambiguous. V lost 0 bases and J 5 bases, leaving 5 bases between the germline ends. This CDR3 contains 12 residues. The germline gives CDR1 GTSNPN, CDR2 SVGIG (reference sequence). Written as DNA, the CDR3 is TGTGCCTGGAGTGTATATCATCAGCCCCAGCATTTT. The encoded protein is CAWSVYHQPQHF.

The rearrangement links TRBV29-1 to TRBJ2-1, with 8 bases fitting TRBD2. This CDR3 comprises 16 residues. Per the germline V gene, CDR1 is SQVTM and CDR2 is ANQGSEA. Unmatched junction bases numbered 17, after V lost 4 bases and J lost 9 bases. The CDR3 sequence is CSVGGSEGPGTSEQFF. CDR3 sequence (DNA): TGCAGCGTTGGGGGATCTGAGGGCCCCGGGACTAGTGAGCAGTTCTTC.

About this clone itself: The DNA is left out, because the CDR3 cannot be placed on it with certainty; the CDR3 is given as TCRdb lists it. The chain joins TRBV28 to TRBJ1-5; TRBD1, the table's D call, was not compared with the DNA. The CDR3 length is 14 residues, termini included. Germline values: CDR1 MDHEN, CDR2 SYDVKM. The CDR3 reads CASSSSTGNQPQHF.

This clone was picked up one time. A junction boundary mismatches the germline segment, possibly from a read error. The V call is TRBV11-2, the J call TRBJ2-3; a possible D gene is TRBD2 (6 bases). The CDR3 has 14 residues. Germline V gives CDR1 SGHAT, CDR2 FQNNGV. The CDR3 DNA follows: TGTGCCAGCAGTTTAGGGCTCTCGGGGGTTACGCAGTATTTT. Encoded protein: CASSLGLSGVTQYF.

The V and J genes are TRBV10-1 and TRBJ2-2; D unresolved. Trimming took off 0 bases at V and 1 base at J, with 3 bases between the two ends. This CDR3 is 14 amino acids long. In germline, CDR1 is WNHNN, CDR2 SYGVQD (reference sequence). The CDR3 DNA reads as TGCGCCAGCAGTGAGTCACAGAACACCGGGGAGCTGTTTTTT. Amino acid sequence: CASSESQNTGELFF.